The rows below give T cell receptor beta chains drawn from one sample of a study of blood T cell repertoires in COVID-19. Sequencing was performed with immunoSEQ multiplex PCR; in TCRdb, only in-frame clones are kept and a portion is missing. In the table there are hundreds of thousands of clones, around 89% of which are singletons. The sequenced sample was peripheral blood. These receptors were collected from a man in his forties or fifties with acute or convalescent COVID-19. Each CDR3 is given with its conserved first and last residue. Fields, in order: J gene, D gene, V gene, CDR3 protein. The D gene is left open where the match is weak.

>TRBJ1-1|-|TRBV5-5
CASSLAGGVTEAFF
>TRBJ2-3|TRBD2|TRBV5-4
CASSLTLAGPSTDTQYF
>TRBJ1-1|-|TRBV11-2
CASSPRAYTEAFF
>TRBJ2-1|-|TRBV29-1
CSVVRRGNEQFF
>TRBJ2-1|TRBD2|TRBV4-2
CASSQGGSGGVENEQFF
>TRBJ1-2|-|TRBV5-6
CASSTRGPYGYTF
>TRBJ1-2|-|TRBV6-5
CASTQQLLGYTF
>TRBJ2-1|TRBD2|TRBV12-3/TRBV12-4
CASSPGRYNEQFF
>TRBJ2-2|-|TRBV12-3/TRBV12-4
CASSLGAGELFF
>TRBJ2-7|-|TRBV5-1
CASSSNGGYEQYF
>TRBJ1-4|-|TRBV18
CASSLPQGEKLFF
>TRBJ1-2|TRBD1|TRBV5-5
CASSLQGANYGYTF
>TRBJ2-7|-|TRBV2
CASSGEQVAHEQYF
>TRBJ2-7|-|TRBV11-3
CASSLGQENEQYF
>TRBJ1-5|TRBD1|TRBV12-5
CASGLDRGIAHQHF
>TRBJ1-1|-|TRBV18
CASSRQGGTEAFF
>TRBJ2-2|-|TRBV12-3/TRBV12-4
CASSLDMSGELFF
>TRBJ1-5|TRBD1|TRBV6-1
CASSEADREYQPQHF
>TRBJ2-2|-|TRBV2
CASSVHGGPSTGELFF
>TRBJ1-5|-|TRBV6-5
CASTPDRNQPQHF
>TRBJ2-1|TRBD2|TRBV6-6
CASSSPLAGVYNEQFF
>TRBJ2-3|TRBD2|TRBV3-1/TRBV3-2
CASSQSGGTDTQYF
>TRBJ1-1|-|TRBV3-1/TRBV3-2
CASSQGAGRTEAFF
>TRBJ1-2|-|TRBV19
CASSITASGGFGYTF
>TRBJ1-2|-|TRBV19
CASRLSGGSYGYTF
>TRBJ2-3|TRBD1|TRBV6-1
CASSVTIRDRGKDTQYF
>TRBJ1-3|-|TRBV10-3
CAISGSFLPTSGNTIYF
>TRBJ1-5|-|TRBV10-2
CASSEGQVVNQPQHF
>TRBJ1-2|-|TRBV5-1
CASSRDSNYGYTF